The sequence of this T cell receptor beta chain was determined in a study of T cell responses to AZD1222 COVID-19 vaccine. Study-wide results and limits: Two doses of AZD1222 preceded a rise in Spike-specific TCR breadth and depth. In the spike-specific TCR repertoire, nearly half reportedly target unmutated variant regions.

Measured with immunoSEQ multiplex PCR; TCRdb has only the in-frame clones, and not every one. The sample has roughly 140,000 clones; 88% are singletons. V shed 6 bases and J shed 6 bases, with 12 bases lying between them. Per germline, CDR1 LGHDT and CDR2 YNNKEL (reference sequence). This CDR3 is built from 12 residues. Concerning this clone: Its antigen is as yet unknown.

Material: peripheral blood, obtained on day 0 of MenACWY control vaccination. The chain couples TRBV3-1 (or the pseudogene TRBV3-2) to TRBJ2-7, with D possibly TRBD2 on 5 matching bases. The clonotype originates from an adult in good health. The CDR3 nucleotides are TGTGCCAGCAGTCTAGGAGCGGTCGAGCAGTACTTC. The encoded protein is CASSLGAVEQYF.